This T cell receptor beta chain is drawn from a study of T cells in Graves' hyperthyroidism and ophthalmopathy. Overall study: Sampling of peripheral blood happened at initial diagnosis, prior to any treatment.

The sample holds a few counts of this clonotype. Its antigen remains unknown. The CDR3 totals 13 residues. The ends lost 8 bases at V and 7 bases at J; junction bases unmatched: 5. Looked up from germline, CDR1 is LGHNA and CDR2 is YNFKEQ. Findings and caveats of the study: Blood also showed most of the thyroid clonotypes that were expanded above 0.001.

The TCR beta CDR3 regions underwent amplification using RNA transcripts as the source. TCR CDR3 underwent first-round RT-PCR with the HTBI primer set. One entry per CDR3 protein results from TCRdb running MiXCR on the multiplex PCR reads. The profile covers approximately 210,000 distinct CDR3 sequences, with under 20% appearing a single time and around 50% taken by the ten largest. Newly diagnosed patients aged 18 to 65 had hyperthyroidism of under 2 months' duration. In making diagnoses, clinical symptoms, serum thyroxine and TRAb, thyroid ultrasound and orbital computed tomography were all used. The chain links TRBV4-2 to TRBJ1-4, with TRBD1 matching 9 bases. Sample: blood. The source of this sequence is a middle-aged man with Graves' hyperthyroidism. The DNA of the CDR3 is TGTGCCAGCGGGGACAGGGCGGGTGAAAAACTGTTTTTT. Its protein is CASGDRAGEKLFF.